This T cell receptor (beta chain) derives from a study of T cell changes during pregnancy in multiple sclerosis. This clone was seen once. The V and J ends lost 11 bases and 5 bases, in that order; junction bases with no gene match: 7. This CDR3 has 13 amino acids. Germline V lookup: CDR1 ENHRY, CDR2 SYGVKD. TCRdb's copy holds only in-frame clones and misses some; the assay was immunoSEQ multiplex PCR. The repertoire includes 30,000 or so clones, roughly nine tenths of them detected once, and 0.8% sits in the top ten. This clonotype was obtained from a female donor with multiple sclerosis, enrolled in a pregnancy study. The sequencing here drew on CD4+ T cells from peripheral blood mononuclear cells, taken in the second trimester of pregnancy. This rearrangement joins TRBV10-3 to TRBJ1-4, with 8 bases that match TRBD1. The CDR3 loop is CAVARDRNEKLFF. DNA for the CDR3: TGTGCCGTGGCCCGGGACAGGAATGAAAAACTGTTTTTT.